These 21 T cell receptor beta chains were all obtained from the same sample, sequenced in a study of blood T cell repertoires in COVID-19 (dated by TCRdb to 2019 to 2021). The library was prepared using the immunoSEQ multiplex PCR assay. In TCRdb, the immuneACCESS table is reduced to in-frame sequences with V and J assigned. These tables do not hold every clone; where another copy was compared, an unresolved V gene accounts for under half, and the others remain unexplained. Across this sample there are over 350,000 clones, with roughly 87% seen only once. Clones ranked in the top ten supply approximately 2% of the sample. The sequenced sample was PBMCs or T cells enriched from blood (not recorded which). The receptors stem from a woman aged 18-30 years with acute COVID-19.

The rearrangement joins TRBV9 to TRBJ1-1; D gene unclear. Trimming removed 0 bases at V and 3 bases at J, with 9 bases between. CDR3 length: 14 amino acids. Germline-derived CDR1 and CDR2 are SGDLS and YYNGEE. CDR3: CASSVGSLDTEAFF. CDR3 DNA: TGTGCCAGCAGCGTAGGCAGTCTCGACACTGAAGCTTTCTTT.

The gene calls are TRBV7-9 and TRBJ2-5; no definite D call. Trimming shortened V by 3 bases and J by 1 base, and 3 bases separated the two germline ends. The CDR3 loop spans 12 amino acids. The germline V gene has CDR1 SEHNR and CDR2 FQNEAQ (reference sequence). For the CDR3, the DNA is TGTGCCAGCAGCTTCATCCAAGAGACCCAGTACTTC. Translation gives CASSFIQETQYF.

This clone occurred once. V is TRBV9 and J is TRBJ2-7, with 7 bases that match TRBD1. Germline V gives CDR1 SGDLS, CDR2 YYNGEE. After removal of 3 bases from V and 2 bases from J, the junction contained 11 bases not matched to a gene. This CDR3 contains 16 residues. This chain's CDR3 is CASSADPGQETYEQYF. CDR3 DNA: TGTGCCAGCAGCGCCGACCCCGGACAGGAGACCTACGAGCAGTACTTC. Using reference TRBV9 and TRBJ2-7 for the parts outside the CDR3, the full variable domain is DSGVTQTPKHLITATGQRVTLRCSPRSGDLSVYWYQQSLDQGLQFLIQYYNGEERAKGNILERFSAQQFPDLHSELNLSSLELGDSALYFCASSADPGQETYEQYFGPGTRLTVT.

The J gene is TRBJ1-1, the V gene TRBV5-6; D not resolved. Germline V gives CDR1 SGHDT, CDR2 YYEEEE. The CDR3 length is 16 residues. Trimming removed 4 bases at V and 4 bases at J, with 20 bases between. The CDR3 protein is CASSVDGWRVGTEAFF. The CDR3 coding sequence is TGTGCCAGCAGCGTGGACGGCTGGAGAGTGGGCACTGAAGCTTTCTTT.

CDR3 residues: CATTVDRTYEQYF. CDR3 bases: TGTGCCACTACGGTTGACAGAACCTACGAGCAGTACTTC. The chain joins TRBV6-5 to TRBJ2-7; tentative D call: TRBD1 (5 bases). V was trimmed by 10 bases and J by 2 bases, leaving 15 bases between them. This CDR3 is 13 amino acids long. Germline V gives CDR1 MNHEY, CDR2 SVGAGI.

The chain carries TRBV18 and TRBJ1-1; weak D call: TRBD1 (5 bases). The V end lost 6 bases, the J end lost 7 bases, and 15 bases lay between the germline ends. Germline-derived CDR1 and CDR2 are KGHSH and LQKENI. This CDR3 contains 13 residues. CDR3 in DNA: TGTGCCAGCTCCCCCGGCGGGGGACTTGAAGCTTTCTTT. Amino acids: CASSPGGGLEAFF.

The V and J genes are TRBV3-1 (or the pseudogene TRBV3-2) and TRBJ2-1, with 7 nucleotides matching TRBD2. V shed 4 bases and J 9 bases; nucleotides not matched to a gene: 15. This CDR3 is built from 16 residues. CDR1 is LGHDT and CDR2 is YNNKEL in the germline V gene (reference sequence). This CDR3 is CASSLLTGGLRGEQFF. The DNA of the CDR3 is TGTGCCAGCAGCCTCCTAACCGGGGGGTTGCGTGGTGAGCAGTTCTTC.

This chain's CDR3 is CASSDTARGPEQFF. Written as DNA, the CDR3 is TGTGCCAGCAGTGACACGGCCAGGGGTCCCGAGCAGTTCTTC. The V and J genes are TRBV2 and TRBJ2-1, with D perhaps matching TRBD1 (6 bases). Germline CDR1 SNHLY, CDR2 FYNNEI. CDR3 length: 14 amino acids. Trimming removed 3 bases from V and 10 bases from J, with 16 bases in between.

V is TRBV12-3 or TRBV12-4 and J is TRBJ1-1; TRBD1 agrees at 7 bases. The CDR3 contains 11 residues. The J segment lost 6 bases and the V segment lost 6 bases, leaving 1 base of the junction unmatched. In DNA, the CDR3 is TGTGCCAGCAGGACAGGGCCTGAAGCTTTCTTT. Translating gives CASRTGPEAFF.

The chain links TRBV11-2 to TRBJ1-1; D not certain. Germline V lookup: CDR1 SGHAT, CDR2 FQNNGV. The V gene lost 4 bases and the J gene lost 1 base, with 7 bases spanning the gap. The CDR3 sequence is 13 residues long. The CDR3 region has the DNA TGTGCCAGCAGCTACGACACGAACACTGAAGCTTTCTTT. This translates into CASSYDTNTEAFF. Filled out from reference TRBV11-2 and TRBJ1-1, the complete variable domain reads EAGVAQSPRYKIIEKRQSVAFWCNPISGHATLYWYQQILGQGPKLLIQFQNNGVVDDSQLPKDRFSAERLKGVDSTLKIQPAKLEDSAVYLCASSYDTNTEAFFGQGTRLTVV.

There are a few counts of this clone. The chain couples TRBV7-8 to TRBJ1-4; D perhaps matches TRBD1 (6 bases). Germline CDR1 and CDR2: SGHVS and FQNEAQ. The CDR3 is made up of 13 amino acids. V lost 3 bases, J lost 8 bases, and 10 bases lay in between. The CDR3 protein is CASSFVRGEKLFF. The CDR3 bases are TGTGCCAGCAGCTTCGTGAGGGGGGAAAAACTGTTTTTT.

The table lists this clone with a few counts. V is TRBV7-9 and J is TRBJ1-1; D not certain. Trimming took 4 bases from V and 0 from J, leaving 12 bases between them. CDR3 length: 15 amino acids. Looked up from germline, CDR1 is SEHNR and CDR2 is FQNEAQ (reference sequence). For the CDR3, the DNA is TGTGCCAGCAGCTCTAGAGCGGCTTTGAACACTGAAGCTTTCTTT. Residues: CASSSRAALNTEAFF.

This sequence joins TRBV6-1 and TRBJ1-1; D is perhaps TRBD1 (5 bases). In germline, CDR1 is MNHNS, CDR2 SASEGT. V gave up 2 bases and J gave up 2 bases, with 12 bases separating them. The CDR3 runs to 15 residues. For the CDR3, the DNA is TGTGCCAGCAGTGAATTTAGGGACTCAAACACTGAAGCTTTCTTT. Translation gives CASSEFRDSNTEAFF.

This chain uses TRBV4-1 with TRBJ1-2, with TRBD1 as a possible D gene (6 bases). CDR1 MGHRA and CDR2 YSYEKL come from the germline V gene. This CDR3 is built from 18 residues. Trimming shortened V by 1 base and J by 6 bases, and 24 bases separated the two germline ends. The DNA for the CDR3 is TGCGCCAGCAGCCAAGTATTCCCCTTCAAGGGGGTAGATGATGGCTACACCTTC. Amino acid sequence: CASSQVFPFKGVDDGYTF.

V is TRBV19 and J is TRBJ1-1; tentative D call: TRBD1 (6 bases). This CDR3 comprises 14 residues. Germline CDR1 reads LNHDA; CDR2 reads SQIVND (reference sequence). Trimming took 6 bases from V and 6 from J, leaving 17 bases between them. CDR3 nucleotide sequence: TGTGCCAGTAGCACCCTTCAGGGGTATTCTGAAGCTTTCTTT. Encoded protein: CASSTLQGYSEAFF.

The genes are TRBV5-4 and TRBJ2-2; 9 positions agree with TRBD1. The V and J ends lost 10 bases and 6 bases, in that order; junction bases with no gene match: 22. Germline CDR1 reads SGHNT; CDR2 reads YYREEE (reference sequence). The CDR3 has 18 amino acids. CDR3 nucleotides: TGTGCCTCTACGTCAAGGACAGGGGAAATGGGAAAGGCCGGGGAGCTGTTTTTT. It translates to CASTSRTGEMGKAGELFF.

This clone was recorded a few times. The chain joins TRBV7-8 to TRBJ1-2; 8 nucleotides agree with TRBD1. V dropped 5 bases and J dropped 8; count of bases not matched to a gene: 10. This CDR3 is built from 14 residues. Germline CDR1 SGHVS, CDR2 FQNEAQ. CDR3 coding DNA: TGTGCCAGCAGCGAAGGACAGGGTGGTTTAGGCTACACCTTC. Its protein product is CASSEGQGGLGYTF.

This sequence joins TRBV3-1 (or the pseudogene TRBV3-2) and TRBJ2-5; TRBD2 might be the D (6 bases). This CDR3 has 16 amino acids. Germline V lookup: CDR1 LGHDT, CDR2 YNNKEL (reference sequence). V was trimmed by 4 bases and J by 2 bases, leaving 17 bases between them. The CDR3 is CASSPRQGGGQETQYF. As DNA, the CDR3 is TGTGCCAGCAGCCCGCGTCAAGGCGGAGGGCAAGAGACCCAGTACTTC.

The chain combines TRBV19 with TRBJ2-3; possibly TRBD1 for D (5 bases). CDR1 is LNHDA and CDR2 is SQIVND in the germline V gene (reference sequence). The CDR3 contains 14 residues. V dropped 9 bases and J dropped 4 bases, with 17 bases sitting between them. Here the CDR3 reads CASDMGRAADTQYF. CDR3 coding DNA: TGTGCCAGCGATATGGGCAGGGCCGCAGATACGCAGTATTTT. The full variable domain, in which reference TRBV19 and TRBJ2-3 provide the parts outside the CDR3, is DGGITQSPKYLFRKEGQNVTLSCEQNLNHDAMYWYRQDPGQGLRLIYYSQIVNDFQKGDIAEGYSVSREKKESFPLTVTSAQKNPTAFYLCASDMGRAADTQYFGPGTRLTVL.

The chain combines TRBV10-3 with TRBJ2-7; tentative D call: TRBD1 (5 bases). CDR1 is ENHRY and CDR2 is SYGVKD in the germline V gene. Trimming took off 4 bases at V and 5 bases at J, with 15 bases between the two ends. The CDR3 length is 14 residues. The CDR3 DNA reads TGTGCCATCAGTGCTGTACAGGAAATCGACGAGCAGTACTTC. Protein product: CAISAVQEIDEQYF.

The chain recombines TRBV29-1 with TRBJ2-2; TRBD1 matches at 7 bases. Germline values: CDR1 SQVTM, CDR2 ANQGSEA. This CDR3 is 14 amino acids long. V shed 7 bases and J 2 bases; nucleotides not matched to a gene: 7. The CDR3 loop is CSAARTGNTGELFF. The DNA for the CDR3 is TGCAGCGCCGCGCGGACAGGCAACACCGGGGAGCTGTTTTTT.